This paragraph covers one T cell receptor beta chain sequence. Its antigen remains unknown. The sample comes from a study of cytomegalovirus exposure and HLA in healthy donors. Study-level results: A missense variant in DCLRE1C was later tied to TCR beta V- and J-gene trimming. Cytomegalovirus-associated TCR beta chains were listed, numbering 164.

The PCR had 60 Vbeta and 13 Jbeta primers. TCRdb's table, derived via immunoSEQ multiplex PCR, lists solely in-frame clones and lacks some. The profile shows approximately 110,000 clones, more than 75% of them singletons. The V segment lost 8 bases and the J segment 0 bases; nucleotides outside the gene matches: 6. The CDR3 has 15 residues. The V gene's germline CDR1 is ENHRY and CDR2 SYGVKD. The rearrangement uses TRBV10-3 and TRBJ2-3, with 9 bases lining up with TRBD2. The clonotype was recovered from a woman aged 55-70 years in good health and CMV-seropositive. Specimen: PBMCs. CDR3: CAIGDSGGSTDTQYF. CDR3 DNA: TGTGCCATCGGGGATAGCGGGGGAAGCACAGATACGCAGTATTTT.